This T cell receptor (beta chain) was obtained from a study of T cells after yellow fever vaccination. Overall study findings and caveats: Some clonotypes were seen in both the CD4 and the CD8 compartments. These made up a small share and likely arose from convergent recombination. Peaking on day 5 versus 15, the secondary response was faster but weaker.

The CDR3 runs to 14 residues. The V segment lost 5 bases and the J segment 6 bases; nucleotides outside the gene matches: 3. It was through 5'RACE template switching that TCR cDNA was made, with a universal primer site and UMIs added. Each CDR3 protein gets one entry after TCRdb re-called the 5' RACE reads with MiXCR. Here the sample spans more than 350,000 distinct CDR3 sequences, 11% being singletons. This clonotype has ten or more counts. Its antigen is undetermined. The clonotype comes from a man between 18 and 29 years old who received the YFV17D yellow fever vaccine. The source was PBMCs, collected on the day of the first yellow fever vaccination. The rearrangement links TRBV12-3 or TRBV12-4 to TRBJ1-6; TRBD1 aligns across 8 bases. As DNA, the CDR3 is TGTGCCAGCAGTCAACAGGGGGGTAATTCACCCCTCCACTTT. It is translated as CASSQQGGNSPLHF.